Presented here are 9 T cell receptor beta chains from one specimen sequenced in a study of blood T cell repertoires in COVID-19. Sequencing used immunoSEQ multiplex PCR; TCRdb keeps in-frame clones, though not all of them. The sample has approximately 18,000 clones, about nine tenths seen once. The sample taken for sequencing was peripheral blood. All receptors come from a human donor with active COVID-19. The donor label of this sample is uncertain.

The CDR3 region has the DNA TGTGCCAGCAGAGACAGGGAAAGGTATGGCTACACCTTC. Translating it yields CASRDRERYGYTF. This rearrangement joins TRBV6-6 to TRBJ1-2; 7 bases are a match to TRBD1. Germline CDR1 MNHNY, CDR2 SVGAGI (reference sequence). The CDR3 loop spans 13 amino acids. V was pared by 6 bases and J by 5 bases, with 6 bases of the junction left unmatched.

The rearrangement joins TRBV6-1 to TRBJ2-3; 8 nucleotides line up with TRBD1. Germline CDR1 and CDR2: MNHNS and SASEGT. The CDR3 covers 14 residues. V lost 1 base and J lost 6; bases outside the gene matches: 3. The CDR3 is CASSEGTGRDTQYF. The CDR3, as DNA: TGTGCCAGCAGTGAAGGGACAGGGAGGGATACGCAGTATTTT.

The chain couples TRBV5-4 to TRBJ2-1; tentatively, D is TRBD2 (6 bases). The CDR3 sequence is 13 residues long. The germline V gene has CDR1 SGHNT and CDR2 YYREEE (reference sequence). The germline V and J ends were trimmed by 0 bases and 10 bases, with 11 bases remaining between them. The CDR3 spells CASSLDGGFEQFF. CDR3 in DNA: TGTGCCAGCAGCTTGGACGGAGGGTTCGAGCAGTTCTTC.

V is TRBV5-8 and J is TRBJ2-1; no firm D call. Trimming removed 3 bases from V and 2 bases from J, with 12 bases in between. Germline V gives CDR1 SGHTS, CDR2 YDEGEE. The CDR3 length is 15 residues. This CDR3 is CASSSSGGPYNEQFF. In DNA, the CDR3 is TGTGCCAGCAGCTCTTCTGGTGGCCCCTACAATGAGCAGTTCTTC.

A single count supports this clone. This sequence joins TRBV7-9 and TRBJ2-3; tentatively, D is TRBD2 (5 bases). From germline, CDR1 is SEHNR and CDR2 FQNEAQ (reference sequence). The CDR3 spans 14 residues. Between the trimmed V and J ends, which lost 3 bases and 1 base, there was a span of 8 bases. The CDR3 loop reads CASSFRGGTDTQYF. The CDR3 nucleotides are TGTGCCAGCAGCTTCCGGGGAGGCACAGATACGCAGTATTTT.

This chain links TRBV7-2 with TRBJ2-3; possible D gene TRBD2, 6 bases. Germline values: CDR1 SGHTA, CDR2 FQGNSA. CDR3 size: 15 residues. V gave up 5 bases and J gave up 0 bases, with 12 bases separating them. The CDR3 nucleotides read TGTGCCAGCAGCCTAACTAGCACTAGCACAGATACGCAGTATTTT. As protein: CASSLTSTSTDTQYF.

The rearrangement links TRBV10-1 to TRBJ2-1, with 9 bases matching TRBD2. The CDR3 contains 21 residues. V gave up 0 bases and J gave up 8 bases; unmatched junction bases: 23. Germline-derived CDR1 and CDR2 are WNHNN and SYGVQD (reference sequence). This CDR3 reads CASSESGPRGGLFIDLDEQFF. The CDR3 DNA follows: TGCGCCAGCAGTGAGTCGGGTCCGCGGGGGGGCCTTTTCATAGACTTAGATGAGCAGTTCTTC.

The V and J genes are TRBV6-1 and TRBJ2-7, with D possibly being TRBD1 (6 bases). The CDR3 sequence is 14 residues long. Germline V gene data show CDR1 as MNHNS and CDR2 as SASEGT. Between the trimmed V and J ends, which lost 0 bases and 2 bases, there was a span of 8 bases. In nucleotides, the CDR3 is TGTGCCAGCAGTGAAGCGCACAGGGCCTACGAGCAGTACTTC. This sequence encodes CASSEAHRAYEQYF.

V usage is TRBV19 and J usage is TRBJ1-1; TRBD1 matches 7 bases. This CDR3 comprises 13 residues. Germline V gene lookup returns CDR1 LNHDA and CDR2 SQIVND (reference sequence). Trimming took 3 bases from V and 4 from J; bases not matched to a gene: 2. The CDR3: CASSITGATEAFF. Written as DNA, the CDR3 is TGTGCCAGTAGTATCACAGGGGCCACTGAAGCTTTCTTT.